This T cell receptor (beta chain) stems from a study of OX40 agonist ivuxolimab in advanced cancers. CDR3 length equals 13 residues. Germline V gene data show CDR1 as MDHEN and CDR2 as SYDVKM. V lost 5 bases and J lost 8, with 12 bases in between. Libraries were prepared by immunoSEQ multiplex PCR; TCRdb keeps only in-frame clonotypes and omits some of them. The repertoire has over 40,000 clones, nearly 90% of them found once; the top ten carry less than 2%. Blood got drawn at baseline, again on cycle 4 day 1, and then on cycle 7 day 1. The sequenced sample was CD4+ or CD8+ T cells sorted from blood, obtained in a trial of the OX40 agonist ivuxolimab. The chain uses TRBV28 and TRBJ1-4, with D possibly TRBD1 on 5 matching bases. The sequence was collected from an adult with an advanced solid tumor such as melanoma, head and neck, liver or kidney cancer. The CDR3 protein is CASSKDEGEKLFF. As DNA, the CDR3 is TGTGCCAGCAGTAAAGACGAGGGGGAAAAACTGTTTTTT.